This is a list of T cell receptor beta chains from one sample in a study of CD8+ T cells in alopecia areata. Some clones are missing from TCRdb's copy, which holds only in-frame ones; the method was immunoSEQ multiplex PCR. The sample records 210,000 or so clones, roughly 66% being singletons. The sequencing used CD4+ T cells sorted from blood, collected at approximately week 44, from a patient treated with tofacitinib. The origin of the receptors is a human donor with alopecia areata. Both conserved end residues are part of each CDR3. The order of the fields is D gene, V gene, J gene, clone size, CDR3 protein, CDR3 DNA. D genes are given only for firm matches. Size is omitted from some rows. Given values are once, few, many or a class for expanded clones.

>-|TRBV9|TRBJ1-2|-
CASSVDRATYGYTF
TGTGCCAGCAGCGTAGACAGGGCGACCTATGGCTACACCTTC
>-|TRBV6-5|TRBJ1-5|-
CASTRGPDQPQHF
TGTGCCAGCACCAGGGGTCCCGATCAGCCCCAGCATTTT
>-|TRBV5-1|TRBJ2-3|-
CASSTTGMSTDTQYF
TGCGCCAGCAGCACTACCGGCATGAGCACAGATACGCAGTATTTT
>TRBD1|TRBV28|TRBJ2-3|few
CASRQGAEDTQYF
TGTGCCAGCAGACAGGGGGCCGAAGATACGCAGTATTTT
>TRBD1|TRBV12-5|TRBJ1-2|-
CASGSQGARYGYTF
TGTGCTAGTGGTTCACAGGGGGCACGCTATGGCTACACCTTC
>TRBD1|TRBV2|TRBJ1-6|-
CASSEVLQGRSPLHF
TGTGCCAGCAGTGAAGTGTTACAGGGGAGGTCACCCCTCCACTTT
>TRBD1|TRBV2|TRBJ1-5|-
CASSRGTGAFNQPQHF
TGTGCCAGCAGTCGGGGGACAGGGGCTTTCAATCAGCCCCAGCATTTT
>TRBD1|TRBV9|TRBJ1-1|-
CASSLQGQMNTEAFF
TGTGCCAGCAGCCTACAGGGGCAGATGAACACTGAAGCTTTCTTT
>TRBD2|TRBV4-3|TRBJ2-1|few
CASSLQLSGGRGEYNEQFF
TGCGCCAGCAGCCTTCAGCTTAGCGGGGGGCGGGGCGAGTACAATGAGCAGTTCTTC
>-|TRBV15|TRBJ2-1|-
CATSRDRTVIPSSYNEQFF
TGTGCCACCAGCAGAGACCGTACCGTCATCCCCTCCTCCTACAATGAGCAGTTCTTC
>-|TRBV14|TRBJ1-2|-
CASSHNAQSIYGYTF
TGTGCCAGCAGCCACAATGCACAATCGATTTATGGCTACACCTTC
>-|TRBV4-3|TRBJ1-4|-
CASSQDLNRANEKLFF
TGCGCCAGCAGCCAAGATCTAAACAGGGCTAATGAAAAACTGTTTTTT
>TRBD1|TRBV27|TRBJ1-2|-
CASSRQSGQTSGNYGYTF
TGTGCCAGCAGTCGACAGTCGGGACAGACGTCCGGGAACTATGGCTACACCTTC